The T cell receptor (beta chain) under discussion was sequenced for a study of T-cell reconstitution after alpha-beta-depleted transplantation in children. This clonotype was picked up a small number of times. TCRbeta library construction was performed incorporating unique molecular identifiers. One entry per CDR3 protein, called by TCRdb with MiXCR from the PCR reads. This sample has a few hundred thousand distinct CDR3 sequences, with approximately 20% found just once. The CDR3 extends over 14 amino acids. Germline CDR1 reads LGHNA; CDR2 reads YNFKEQ. V shed 4 bases and J shed 6 bases, with 14 bases lying between them.

Sequenced material: PBMCs from the stem cell graft donor, taken from the stem cell graft. The V call is TRBV4-2, the J call TRBJ2-3; D perhaps matches TRBD2 (6 bases). The sequence came from a human donor who donated a stem cell graft to a child with acute lymphoblastic leukemia. The CDR3 DNA reads as TGTGCCAGCAGCCGCGGGACGGGGAAGGATACGCAGTATTTT. It translates to CASSRGTGKDTQYF.